A single TCR beta chain is shown here with its context. This entry belongs to a study of shared clonotypes between healthy human individuals. The CDR3 sequence is 15 residues long. Germline-derived CDR1 and CDR2 are MNHEY and SMNVEV (reference sequence). With 0 bases clipped from V and 10 bases from J, the junction kept 9 bases outside the gene matches. Sequencing was performed with immunoSEQ multiplex PCR; in TCRdb, only in-frame clones are kept and a portion is missing. This sample has about 2.2 million clones, with 93% found just once. CD8 cells regarded as naive lacked CD45RO, were positively chosen for CCR7, and omitted terminally differentiated effector memory CD45RA+ cells.

V is TRBV27 and J is TRBJ2-1; 7 nucleotides agree with TRBD2. Sequenced: naive CD8+ T cells from PBMCs. This clonotype originated in a young man in good health. Some clones in this sample may be carry-over from other donors' samples. The CDR3 DNA sequence: TGTGCCAGCAGTTTATCACGGATGGGGGGGGTAGAGCAGTTCTTC. It encodes CASSLSRMGGVEQFF.